Listed here is a single T cell receptor beta chain. Antigen: not known. This entry comes from a study of T-cell reconstitution after alpha-beta-depleted transplantation in children. Trimming removed 4 bases at V and 5 bases at J, with 12 bases between. Germline assignment: CDR1 SQVTM and CDR2 ANQGSEA. This CDR3 spans 12 amino acids. Unique molecular identifiers were used to barcode this TCRbeta library. Using its own MiXCR run on the PCR reads, TCRdb lists one record per CDR3 protein. The sample comprises 550,000 to 800,000 distinct CDR3 sequences, approximately 14% of which are singletons, and 0.79% rests with the top ten. General observations from the study: Several patients had high TCRbeta diversity at day 60; it came from surviving recipient T cells and thymic progenitors. At the one-year point after transplant, T-cell counts and TCRbeta diversity were found to come mostly from T cells that had been newly produced. Expanded graft clones, several hundred of them, were reportedly the source of alpha-beta T cells about two months after transplant.

The chain couples TRBV29-1 to TRBJ2-7; D uncertain. The sample consisted of PBMCs, taken before TCRalphabeta/CD19-depleted stem cell transplant. The source of this sequence is a girl aged 2 to 10 with congenital amegakaryocytic thrombocytopenia, due to receive a stem cell transplant. This CDR3 reads CSVVRVSHEQYF. As DNA, the CDR3 is TGCAGCGTTGTACGGGTTAGCCACGAGCAGTACTTC.